This record concerns one TCR beta chain sequence. The entry originates in a study of blood T cell repertoires in COVID-19. Study background: Spain, Italy and the United States supplied samples that represented acute and convalescent COVID-19. T cells, B-cell-depleted T cells, or PBMCs supplied cDNA or gDNA.

Under the authors' procedure: Reference gene primer amplification yielded estimated nucleated cell counts. Assay used: immunoSEQ multiplex PCR; TCRdb lists only in-frame clones, some missing. V and J calls and clone size come straight from that table; D and trimming were deduced from the DNA. The sample comprises 100,000 to 150,000 clones, about 80% of which are singletons, and 16% rests with the top ten. This CDR3 has 12 residues. Trimming pared 6 bases from V and 6 bases from J, leaving 11 bases between. This sequence originates from a man aged 60 to 75 with active or convalescent COVID-19. Material for sequencing was peripheral blood. V and J are TRBV12-3 or TRBV12-4 and TRBJ1-2; weak D call: TRBD1 (5 bases). Here the CDR3 reads CASRTVGDGYTF. CDR3 in DNA: TGTGCCAGCAGGACGGTAGGGGATGGCTACACCTTC.